This is a list of T cell receptor beta chains from one sample in a study of tumor-infiltrating lymphocytes in primary liver carcinoma. Via MiXCR, TCRdb re-called the multiplex PCR reads, giving one row per CDR3 protein. This sample carries tens of thousands of distinct CDR3 sequences, roughly 72% of them seen once, and the ten largest clones take more than 35%. Sequenced material: liver tumor tissue from sampling region 1. Source of these receptors: a middle-aged man with primary liver carcinoma and hepatitis B virus infection. Both conserved end residues are part of each CDR3.

j_gene: TRBJ2-2; v_gene: TRBV4-1; CDR3aa: CASSQPLNTGELFF
j_gene: TRBJ2-7; v_gene: TRBV24-1; CDR3aa: CATSDGSSYEQYF
j_gene: TRBJ2-7; v_gene: TRBV28; CDR3aa: CASSKRSWGPYEQYF
j_gene: TRBJ2-7; v_gene: TRBV6-1; CDR3aa: CVSSMTRGSISYEQYF
j_gene: TRBJ2-7; v_gene: TRBV10-3; CDR3aa: CAITKRSGLAGEFSYEDYF
j_gene: TRBJ2-7; v_gene: TRBV11-2; CDR3aa: CASRQGTGRTCEQYF
j_gene: TRBJ2-7; v_gene: TRBV6-5; CDR3aa: CASRIGQGSSYEQYF
j_gene: TRBJ2-7; v_gene: TRBV11-1; CDR3aa: CASSSRGSFSHYEQYF
j_gene: TRBJ1-2; v_gene: TRBV7-9; CDR3aa: CASSPEGRLSQYGYIF
j_gene: TRBJ1-6; v_gene: TRBV4-1; CDR3aa: CASSHHLQGADLPLHF
j_gene: TRBJ2-5; v_gene: TRBV11-2; CDR3aa: CASCQTPGRGKETQYF
j_gene: TRBJ1-1; v_gene: TRBV28; CDR3aa: CTTLNKANTEAFF
j_gene: TRBJ1-1; v_gene: TRBV11-2; CDR3aa: CAKTGGRVNTEALF
j_gene: TRBJ1-1; v_gene: TRBV11-2; CDR3aa: CVNSLTVFDTEAFF
j_gene: TRBJ2-1; v_gene: TRBV5-6; CDR3aa: CASRSRQLAYNPEQFF
j_gene: TRBJ1-2; v_gene: TRBV12-3/TRBV12-4; CDR3aa: CASSLGQGANYCYTF
j_gene: TRBJ1-5; v_gene: TRBV28; CDR3aa: CVSGTSDRENQPQHF
j_gene: TRBJ1-5; v_gene: TRBV5-1; CDR3aa: CASSLSGNNQAQYF
j_gene: TRBJ2-3; v_gene: TRBV20-1; CDR3aa: CSADRSSTDTQYF
j_gene: TRBJ2-1; v_gene: TRBV11-2; CDR3aa: CACSLYRLVSGHFF
j_gene: TRBJ1-2; v_gene: TRBV5-1; CDR3aa: CASSLTHAIGYTF
j_gene: TRBJ2-3; v_gene: TRBV4-2; CDR3aa: CASSHTPGLYLRGGTDTHYF
j_gene: TRBJ2-7; v_gene: TRBV29-1; CDR3aa: CSIRVVDERYF
j_gene: TRBJ2-7; v_gene: TRBV29-1; CDR3aa: CSVADVPSYEQYF
j_gene: TRBJ2-7; v_gene: TRBV2; CDR3aa: CASQSGTGRRYEQYF
j_gene: TRBJ2-3; v_gene: TRBV11-2; CDR3aa: CARSLPGQGPDTQYF
j_gene: TRBJ2-6; v_gene: TRBV4-2; CDR3aa: CASSQERGGITGANVPTF
j_gene: TRBJ1-2; v_gene: TRBV29-1; CDR3aa: CSVEFRRDSTGHTF
j_gene: TRBJ1-6; v_gene: TRBV12-3/TRBV12-4; CDR3aa: CVSSFKNSPPHF
j_gene: TRBJ2-2; v_gene: TRBV11-2; CDR3aa: CANSLALGGTNTGELSF
j_gene: TRBJ1-2; v_gene: TRBV20-1; CDR3aa: CSAGATAFGGYGYTF
j_gene: TRBJ2-1; v_gene: TRBV11-2; CDR3aa: CVNIFELLAGMNEQFF
j_gene: TRBJ2-2; v_gene: TRBV6-2/TRBV6-3; CDR3aa: CASESRTGHTGELFF
j_gene: .; v_gene: TRBV11-1; CDR3aa: CANSKGLVKRGEQYF
j_gene: TRBJ2-4; v_gene: TRBV11-2; CDR3aa: CACSPRLAGVPRIKNIQYF
j_gene: TRBJ1-2; v_gene: TRBV12-3/TRBV12-4; CDR3aa: CTGSLGTGGWYGYTF
j_gene: TRBJ2-3; v_gene: TRBV29-1; CDR3aa: CSIAPPGHRTDTQYF
j_gene: TRBJ2-7; v_gene: TRBV29-1; CDR3aa: CSVTGSSYERYF
j_gene: TRBJ2-2; v_gene: TRBV11-2; CDR3aa: CVSSCRQSNIGELFF
j_gene: TRBJ2-1; v_gene: TRBV11-2; CDR3aa: CTSSLELLAGMNELFF
j_gene: TRBJ1-4; v_gene: TRBV11-2; CDR3aa: CASSPKGQRTFATNEKLVF
j_gene: TRBJ2-3; v_gene: TRBV6-5; CDR3aa: CVSSYMGTQYF
j_gene: TRBJ2-3; v_gene: TRBV11-2; CDR3aa: CASNTSTDTQYF
j_gene: TRBJ1-1; v_gene: TRBV11-2; CDR3aa: CASIPSRGLVITEAFF
j_gene: TRBJ1-4; v_gene: TRBV5-5; CDR3aa: CVSSLDMSATNEKLFF
j_gene: TRBJ2-7; v_gene: TRBV6-2/TRBV6-3; CDR3aa: CASGYGHHSYEQYF
j_gene: TRBJ2-1; v_gene: TRBV5-4; CDR3aa: CVSSLGGAALNSYNEEFF
j_gene: TRBJ2-7; v_gene: TRBV11-1; CDR3aa: CASSADRGLYEQYF
j_gene: TRBJ2-7; v_gene: TRBV6-5; CDR3aa: CPSRSEQAASFYEQYF
j_gene: TRBJ2-2; v_gene: TRBV6-1; CDR3aa: CASGALAVTGELFF
j_gene: TRBJ2-7; v_gene: TRBV7-9; CDR3aa: CTSSLYGRLDRETYEQYF
j_gene: TRBJ2-5; v_gene: TRBV11-2; CDR3aa: CTSGLTAGGSGETQYF
j_gene: TRBJ2-1; v_gene: TRBV11-2; CDR3aa: CASSLEVGAEQFF
j_gene: TRBJ2-2; v_gene: TRBV11-2; CDR3aa: CVSSLALGGAGAGELFF
j_gene: TRBJ2-7; v_gene: TRBV11-1; CDR3aa: CASISRGSFSLYEQYF
j_gene: TRBJ2-3; v_gene: TRBV11-1; CDR3aa: CASSLGTSTQSDTKYF
j_gene: TRBJ2-7; v_gene: TRBV4-1; CDR3aa: CASSQVLGGGYERYF
j_gene: .; v_gene: TRBV4-1; CDR3aa: CASSQGFGSATSTDTQHF
j_gene: TRBJ2-3; v_gene: TRBV5-1; CDR3aa: CTSSLEGLTTDTQYF